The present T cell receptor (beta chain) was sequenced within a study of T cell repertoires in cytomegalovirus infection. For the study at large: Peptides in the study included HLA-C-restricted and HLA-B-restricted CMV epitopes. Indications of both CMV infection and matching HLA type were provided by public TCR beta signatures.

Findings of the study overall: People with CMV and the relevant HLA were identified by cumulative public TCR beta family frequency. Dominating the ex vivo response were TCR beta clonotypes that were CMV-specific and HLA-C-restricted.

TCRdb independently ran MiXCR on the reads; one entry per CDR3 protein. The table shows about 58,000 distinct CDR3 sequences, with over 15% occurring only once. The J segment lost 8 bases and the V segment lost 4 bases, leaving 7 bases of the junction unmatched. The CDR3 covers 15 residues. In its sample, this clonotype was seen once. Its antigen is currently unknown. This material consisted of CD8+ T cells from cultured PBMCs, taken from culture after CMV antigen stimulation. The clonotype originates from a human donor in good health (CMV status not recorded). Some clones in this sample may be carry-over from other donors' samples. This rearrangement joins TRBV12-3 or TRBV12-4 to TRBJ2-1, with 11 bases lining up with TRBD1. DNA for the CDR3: TGTGCCAGCAGTTGGTCTGGGACAGGGGGGCATGAGCAGTTCTTC. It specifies CASSWSGTGGHEQFF.